This entry lists 27 T cell receptor beta chains sequenced from one sample in a study of long-term antiretroviral therapy in people with HIV. The immunoSEQ assay was v3.0, run at survey level. This table comes from immunoSEQ multiplex PCR, and its TCRdb copy is limited to in-frame clones, with some not included. Among 25,000 to 30,000 clones listed, 75% to 90% were seen once. The source was unsorted PBMCs, collected 2.9 years after starting antiretroviral therapy. All receptors derive from a man aged 45-60 years with HIV.

The sample holds a few counts of this clone. The chain is built from TRBV5-1 and TRBJ1-2; tentative D call: TRBD1 (6 bases). Germline V gene data show CDR1 as SGHRS and CDR2 as YFSETQ. The ends were cut back, 0 bases at V and 4 bases at J, with 13 bases in the middle. This CDR3 region has 15 residues. The chain's CDR3 is CASSLAPDRSYGYTF. The DNA of the CDR3 is TGCGCCAGCAGCTTGGCCCCTGACAGGTCCTATGGCTACACCTTC. The full variable domain, its missing parts supplied by reference TRBV5-1 and TRBJ1-2, is KAGVTQTPRYLIKTRGQQVTLSCSPISGHRSVSWYQQTPGQGLQFLFEYFSETQRNKGNFPGRFSGRQFSNSRSEMNVSTLELGDSALYLCASSLAPDRSYGYTFGSGTRLTVV.

V gene TRBV2 combines with J gene TRBJ2-7, with 11 bases aligning to TRBD1. The CDR3 spans 12 residues. Germline lookup yields CDR1 SNHLY and CDR2 FYNNEI. V lost 11 bases to trimming and J lost 2 bases; unmatched junction nucleotides: 2. The CDR3 spells CASGQGAYEQYF. CDR3 coding DNA: TGTGCCTCGGGACAGGGGGCCTACGAGCAGTACTTC.

The V call is TRBV28, the J call TRBJ1-1; no clear D gene. CDR1 is MDHEN and CDR2 is SYDVKM in the germline V gene. V was trimmed by 11 bases and J by 7 bases, leaving 41 bases between them. This CDR3 has 20 residues. In nucleotides, the CDR3 is TGTGCCCCCCCCGCTCGATCTAGAGGGAGGGCGCCCTCGGAAGAGGGTGAAGCTTTCTTT. Its protein is CAPPARSRGRAPSEEGEAFF. The full variable domain, its missing parts supplied by reference TRBV28 and TRBJ1-1, is DVKVTQSSRYLVKRTGEKVFLECVQDMDHENMFWYRQDPGLGLRLIYFSYDVKMKEKGDIPEGYSVSREKKERFSLILESASTNQTSMYLCAPPARSRGRAPSEEGEAFFGQGTRLTVV.

The chain carries TRBV6-6 and TRBJ2-1; D possibly corresponds to TRBD1 (5 bases). Germline loops: CDR1 MNHNY, CDR2 SVGAGI (reference sequence). There are 16 residues in the CDR3. Trimming shortened V by 0 bases and J by 5 bases, and 14 bases separated the two germline ends. This chain's CDR3 is CASSYSSQGTDNEQFF. In DNA, the CDR3 is TGTGCCAGCAGTTACTCGTCTCAGGGAACGGACAATGAGCAGTTCTTC.

V and J are TRBV11-2 and TRBJ1-1, with D uncertain. Germline CDR1 SGHAT, CDR2 FQNNGV. The CDR3 is 13 amino acids. V lost 1 base to trimming and J lost 4 bases, with 7 bases between them. The CDR3 sequence: CASSLGVGTEAFF. CDR3 DNA: TGTGCCAGCAGCTTAGGGGTGGGCACTGAAGCTTTCTTT.

This rearrangement joins TRBV18 to TRBJ1-2, with a tentative D call TRBD1 (6 bases). V was trimmed by 3 bases and J by 2 bases, leaving 10 bases between them. The V gene's germline CDR1 is KGHSH and CDR2 LQKENI. The CDR3 contains 14 residues. The CDR3 coding sequence is TGTGCCAGCTCACCCCCTACAGGGAACTATGGCTACACCTTC. Protein sequence: CASSPPTGNYGYTF.

This clone was observed once. The J gene is TRBJ2-5, the V gene TRBV11-2; D is ambiguous. V dropped 5 bases and J dropped 4 bases, with 17 bases sitting between them. This CDR3 contains 15 residues. Germline V gene data show CDR1 as SGHAT and CDR2 as FQNNGV. The CDR3 reads CASSNRSPARETQYF. In nucleotides, the CDR3 is TGTGCCAGCAGCAACCGGTCCCCCGCGAGAGAGACCCAGTACTTC. Using reference TRBV11-2 and TRBJ2-5 for the parts outside the CDR3, the full variable domain is EAGVAQSPRYKIIEKRQSVAFWCNPISGHATLYWYQQILGQGPKLLIQFQNNGVVDDSQLPKDRFSAERLKGVDSTLKIQPAKLEDSAVYLCASSNRSPARETQYFGPGTRLLVL.

The chain employs TRBV9 and TRBJ2-1, with 13 bases lining up with TRBD2. This CDR3 comprises 15 residues. The trim removed 4 bases at V and 4 bases at J, leaving 2 bases unmatched. The germline V gene has CDR1 SGDLS and CDR2 YYNGEE. The DNA for the CDR3 is TGTGCCAGCAGCACTAGCGGGGGGGGATACAATGAGCAGTTCTTC. Translation: CASSTSGGGYNEQFF.

The J gene is TRBJ1-4, the V gene TRBV5-4, with no clear D. The CDR3 runs 15 residues. V was trimmed by 4 bases and J by 6 bases, leaving 16 bases between them. CDR1 and CDR2 from the germline V gene are SGHNT and YYREEE (reference sequence). The CDR3 region is CASSPPGSLDEKLFF. CDR3 in DNA: TGTGCCAGCAGCCCCCCCGGGTCCCTGGATGAAAAACTGTTTTTT.

CDR3 in DNA: TGTGCCAGCAGCCAGGAGGGACTTAGCAATCAGCCCCAGCATTTT. Residues: CASSQEGLSNQPQHF. V and J are TRBV7-9 and TRBJ1-5; maybe TRBD1 (5 bases). Per the germline V gene, CDR1 is SEHNR and CDR2 is FQNEAQ (reference sequence). CDR3 length: 15 amino acids. Trimming removed 5 bases at V and 0 bases at J, with 11 bases between.

CDR3 sequence: CASSTPGQHEKLFF. The CDR3 DNA reads TGTGCCAGCAGCACCCCGGGACAGCATGAAAAACTGTTTTTT. V gene TRBV11-2 combines with J gene TRBJ1-4, with 7 bases fitting TRBD1. Germline values: CDR1 SGHAT, CDR2 FQNNGV. Unmatched junction bases numbered 6, after V lost 5 bases and J lost 6 bases. This CDR3 contains 14 residues.

The CDR3 protein is CASSKAQQYSNQPQHF. The CDR3 DNA reads TGTGCCAGCAGCAAAGCGCAGCAGTATAGCAATCAGCCCCAGCATTTT. V usage is TRBV21-1 and J usage is TRBJ1-5. TRBV21-1 is a listed pseudogene. This CDR3 is 16 amino acids long.

The V gene is TRBV7-2, the J gene TRBJ2-3; D is ambiguous. CDR3 length: 16 residues. CDR1 SGHTA and CDR2 FQGNSA come from the germline V gene. Trimming removed 5 bases at V and 0 bases at J, with 15 bases between. The CDR3 nucleotides read TGTGCCAGCAGCCTCCGACCCCCCTCTAGCACAGATACGCAGTATTTT. The encoded protein is CASSLRPPSSTDTQYF. The full variable domain, in which reference TRBV7-2 and TRBJ2-3 provide the parts outside the CDR3, is GAGVSQSPSNKVTEKGKDVELRCDPISGHTALYWYRQSLGQGLEFLIYFQGNSAPDKSGLPSDRFSAERTGGSVSTLTIQRTQQEDSAVYLCASSLRPPSSTDTQYFGPGTRLTVL.

This chain links TRBV15 with TRBJ1-6; possibly TRBD1 for D (6 bases). CDR3 length: 15 amino acids. The germline V gene encodes CDR1 LNHNV and CDR2 YYDKDF (reference sequence). Trimming removed 2 bases at V and 9 bases at J, with 14 bases between. CDR3 coding DNA: TGTGCCACCAGCAGACCACGGGGGGCGCCTTCACCCCTCCACTTT. As protein: CATSRPRGAPSPLHF.

V is TRBV4-1 and J is TRBJ1-1; D is unresolved. The V gene's germline CDR1 is MGHRA and CDR2 YSYEKL. V gave up 4 bases and J gave up 0 bases, with 12 bases separating them. The CDR3 spans 15 residues. The CDR3 reads CASSRIGSMNTEAFF. The CDR3 DNA is TGCGCCAGCAGCCGCATAGGCAGTATGAACACTGAAGCTTTCTTT.

The V call is TRBV7-2, the J call TRBJ2-4; 8 bases align to TRBD1. CDR3 length equals 18 residues. The trim removed 1 base at V and 3 bases at J, leaving 11 bases unmatched. Germline V gene data show CDR1 as SGHTA and CDR2 as FQGNSA. CDR3 sequence reads: CASSLDPPQTGVKNIQYF. CDR3 in DNA: TGTGCCAGCAGCTTAGATCCGCCCCAGACAGGGGTCAAAAACATTCAGTACTTC.

The genes are TRBV6-5 and TRBJ2-1; 9 positions agree with TRBD1. Germline V lookup: CDR1 MNHEY, CDR2 SVGAGI. J was trimmed by 6 bases and V by 3 bases; bases with no gene match: 6. CDR3 length equals 15 residues. CDR3 amino acids: CASSYGDRVVNEQFF. CDR3 coding DNA: TGTGCCAGCAGTTATGGGGACAGGGTGGTCAATGAGCAGTTCTTC.

This chain uses TRBV7-2 with TRBJ2-3, with unresolved D. CDR1 is SGHTA, CDR2 FQGNSA, per germline. The CDR3 is made up of 13 amino acids. V lost 3 bases and J lost 3, with 7 bases in between. CDR3 DNA: TGTGCCAGCAGCTTCATCAGGACAGATACGCAGTATTTT. Translation gives CASSFIRTDTQYF. Combining the CDR3 with reference TRBV7-2 and TRBJ2-3 gives the whole variable domain GAGVSQSPSNKVTEKGKDVELRCDPISGHTALYWYRQSLGQGLEFLIYFQGNSAPDKSGLPSDRFSAERTGGSVSTLTIQRTQQEDSAVYLCASSFIRTDTQYFGPGTRLTVL.

This chain joins TRBV9 and TRBJ2-3, with D possibly being TRBD1 or TRBD2 (5 bases each). The CDR3 has 16 amino acids. The V and J ends lost 3 bases and 0 bases respectively, with 14 bases between them. Germline assignment: CDR1 SGDLS and CDR2 YYNGEE. The CDR3 DNA reads as TGTGCCAGCAGCGCCAGAGGGGAAGCTAGCACAGATACGCAGTATTTT. Translation gives CASSARGEASTDTQYF.

This rearrangement joins TRBV5-1 to TRBJ2-1, with 13 bases matching TRBD2. CDR3 length: 15 amino acids. V lost 4 bases, J lost 10 bases, and 8 bases stayed unmatched. Per the germline V gene, CDR1 is SGHRS and CDR2 is YFSETQ. CDR3 nucleotides: TGCGCCAGCAGCCCAGAACCGGGACTAGCGGGGGAGCAGTTCTTC. It specifies CASSPEPGLAGEQFF.

A single count supports this clone. The rearrangement uses TRBV7-9 and TRBJ1-5, with no clear D. There are 18 residues in the CDR3. Trimming shortened V by 2 bases and J by 0 bases, and 17 bases separated the two germline ends. In germline, CDR1 is SEHNR, CDR2 FQNEAQ (reference sequence). For the CDR3, the DNA is TGTGCCAGCAGCTTATATGTATCTCCAGCAGATAGCAATCAGCCCCAGCATTTT. Translated, it gives CASSLYVSPADSNQPQHF.

This chain uses TRBV9 with TRBJ1-4; a possible D gene is TRBD1 (5 bases). This CDR3 comprises 15 residues. The germline gives CDR1 SGDLS, CDR2 YYNGEE. V shed 4 bases and J shed 3 bases, with 13 bases lying between them. The CDR3 DNA follows: TGTGCCAGCAGCTCCAGCGGGGGGTCTAATGAAAAACTGTTTTTT. Translated: CASSSSGGSNEKLFF.

In its sample, this clone was seen once. The chain employs TRBV7-2 and TRBJ1-2, with unresolved D. Germline V lookup: CDR1 SGHTA, CDR2 FQGNSA. With 3 bases removed from V and 6 bases from J, the gap between germline ends came to 11 bases. The CDR3 has 13 residues. The DNA for the CDR3 is TGTGCCAGCAGCTTGCGGGTTCGGCATGGCTACACCTTC. It translates to CASSLRVRHGYTF.

This sequence joins TRBV27 and TRBJ2-3; D is unclear. The CDR3 loop spans 12 amino acids. V gave up 2 bases and J gave up 8 bases, with 8 bases separating them. From germline, CDR1 is MNHEY and CDR2 SMNVEV (reference sequence). The chain's CDR3 is CASSLGPSTQYF. CDR3 DNA sequence: TGTGCCAGCAGTTTAGGACCCAGTACGCAGTATTTT.

The chain has TRBV18 and TRBJ1-1; possibly TRBD1 for D (6 bases). V was shortened by 0 bases and J by 0 bases, with 17 bases between the two germline ends. CDR3 length equals 18 residues. The germline V gene has CDR1 KGHSH and CDR2 LQKENI. The DNA for the CDR3 is TGTGCCAGCTCACCACCCCTATCAGGGGATCCGATGAACACTGAAGCTTTCTTT. It specifies CASSPPLSGDPMNTEAFF.

The V call is TRBV25-1, the J call TRBJ1-1, with no clear D. The CDR3 has 14 residues. V was shortened by 2 bases and J by 8 bases, with 15 bases between the two germline ends. The germline CDR1 and CDR2 sequences are MGHDK and SYGVNS. The CDR3 DNA is TGTGCCAGCAGTGAACAGGCCCCCAATTCGGAAGCTTTCTTT. Its translation is CASSEQAPNSEAFF.

This clone was counted once. This chain joins TRBV4-1 and TRBJ1-2; possibly TRBD1 for D (6 bases). CDR3 length equals 15 residues. The germline gives CDR1 MGHRA, CDR2 YSYEKL. Trimming stripped 0 bases from V and 3 bases from J, with 11 bases between. Here the CDR3 DNA reads TGCGCCAGCAGCCAAGATAGGGGGTTTTACTATGGCTACACCTTC. It codes for CASSQDRGFYYGYTF.